Below, 24 T cell receptor beta chains from the same sample are listed, as sequenced in a study of T cell changes during pregnancy in multiple sclerosis. Using immunoSEQ multiplex PCR, the repertoire was profiled, and TCRdb retains in-frame clones only, with some absent. Of around 50,000 clones in the sample, 92% were seen once. Sequenced here: CD4+ T cells from peripheral blood mononuclear cells, sampled after pregnancy. The receptors here all came from a female donor in good health, enrolled as a control in a pregnancy study.

V is TRBV6-5 and J is TRBJ1-2, with 9 bases matching TRBD1. V shed 6 bases and J 8 bases; nucleotides not matched to a gene: 4. The CDR3 consists of 12 residues. Germline V CDR1 and CDR2: MNHEY, SVGAGI. The CDR3 loop is CASRGQGEGYTF. CDR3 coding DNA: TGTGCCAGCAGGGGACAGGGCGAGGGCTACACCTTC.

This clone turned up a few times. V is TRBV6-5 and J is TRBJ2-5; D possibly corresponds to TRBD2 (6 bases). The germline V gene encodes CDR1 MNHEY and CDR2 SVGAGI. This CDR3 region has 14 residues. V was cut by 6 bases and J by 5 bases, with 16 bases left in between. The CDR3 is CASSYKTGRETQYF. CDR3 nucleotides: TGTGCCAGCAGCTATAAGACGGGGAGGGAGACCCAGTACTTC.

This chain uses TRBV5-1 with TRBJ2-7; 13 bases are shared with TRBD2. Germline V lookup: CDR1 SGHRS, CDR2 YFSETQ. The trim removed 1 base at V and 2 bases at J, leaving 0 bases unmatched. This CDR3 contains 15 residues. The DNA of the CDR3 is TGCGCCAGCAGCTTGACTAGCGGGGGGGCCTACGAGCAGTACTTC. This encodes CASSLTSGGAYEQYF.

V is TRBV10-3 and J is TRBJ2-5, with 8 positions matching TRBD1. This CDR3 has 12 residues. Unmatched junction bases numbered 5, after V lost 10 bases and J lost 4 bases. Per the germline V gene, CDR1 is ENHRY and CDR2 is SYGVKD. CDR3 nucleotides: TGTGCCACGCTCGGACAGGGAGAGACCCAGTACTTC. Amino acids: CATLGQGETQYF.

The V gene is TRBV5-8, the J gene TRBJ2-3; 8 positions agree with TRBD2. CDR1 is SGHTS, CDR2 YDEGEE, per germline. The V gene end was trimmed by 4 bases and the J gene end by 5 bases; junction bases not matched to a gene: 12. The CDR3 is 16 residues long. In DNA form, the CDR3 reads TGTGCCAGCAGCCCTGGCGGGACTAGAGATGGAGATACGCAGTATTTT. Its translation is CASSPGGTRDGDTQYF.

The chain employs TRBV7-2 and TRBJ1-1; unclear D gene. CDR3 length: 14 amino acids. Germline assignment: CDR1 SGHTA and CDR2 FQGNSA. Deletions cut 7 bases from V and 1 base from J, with 13 bases between. The CDR3 DNA sequence: TGTGCCAGCATCAAAACAGCTCGGAACACTGAAGCTTTCTTT. Its translation: CASIKTARNTEAFF.

This chain connects TRBV7-2 to TRBJ1-5; 8 nucleotides line up with TRBD1. The CDR3 has 13 residues. V was clipped by 5 bases and J by 6 bases; unmatched bases: 3. The germline V gene has CDR1 SGHTA and CDR2 FQGNSA. CDR3 nucleotide sequence: TGTGCCAGCAGCCAGGGGGCTGGTCAGCCCCAGCATTTT. Its protein is CASSQGAGQPQHF. Full variable domain (missing parts from reference TRBV7-2 and TRBJ1-5): GAGVSQSPSNKVTEKGKDVELRCDPISGHTALYWYRQSLGQGLEFLIYFQGNSAPDKSGLPSDRFSAERTGGSVSTLTIQRTQQEDSAVYLCASSQGAGQPQHFGDGTRLSIL.

V is TRBV20-1 and J is TRBJ1-1; a weak D match, TRBD1 (5 bases). This CDR3 contains 11 residues. The V end was cut by 6 bases, the J end by 11 bases, with 16 bases between. CDR1 and CDR2 (germline): DFQATT, SNEGSKA (reference sequence). The CDR3 spells CSAPGGDGAFF. The CDR3 coding sequence is TGCAGTGCCCCGGGGGGGGACGGGGCTTTCTTT.

V gene TRBV5-1 combines with J gene TRBJ2-3; 9 positions match TRBD2. The germline CDR1 and CDR2 sequences are SGHRS and YFSETQ. The length of the CDR3 is 15 residues. V trimming: 5 bases; J trimming: 5 bases; junction bases outside the gene matches: 9. Here the CDR3 reads CASRGGGALGDTQYF. The CDR3 DNA sequence: TGCGCCAGCAGGGGCGGGGGGGCCTTAGGAGATACGCAGTATTTT.

J is TRBJ2-1 and V is TRBV30, with D uncertain. Germline CDR1 GTSNPN, CDR2 SVGIG (reference sequence). The CDR3 extends over 11 amino acids. Deletions cut 2 bases from V and 7 bases from J, with 6 bases between. The CDR3 loop reads CAWSLTNEQFF. CDR3 nucleotides: TGTGCCTGGAGTCTTACAAATGAGCAGTTCTTC. Drawing the rest from reference TRBV30 and TRBJ2-1, the complete variable domain is SQTIHQWPATLVQPVGSPLSLECTVEGTSNPNLYWYRQAAGRGLQLLFYSVGIGQISSEVPQNLSASRPQDRQFILSSKKLLLSDSGFYLCAWSLTNEQFFGPGTRLTVL.

This clone appeared a few times. The chain links TRBV6-5 to TRBJ1-6; D is unresolved. CDR3 length: 16 amino acids. The ends were cut back, 2 bases at V and 7 bases at J, with 15 bases in the middle. CDR1 and CDR2 (germline): MNHEY, SVGAGI. CDR3 in DNA: TGTGCCAGCAGTTACCAACCCCCCAACAGAAATTCACCCCTCCACTTT. Its translation: CASSYQPPNRNSPLHF.

The chain couples TRBV6-5 to TRBJ1-5; D remains ambiguous. Deletions cut 5 bases from V and 0 bases from J, with 11 bases between. The CDR3 has 15 amino acids. Germline V gene sequence: CDR1 MNHEY, CDR2 SVGAGI. CDR3 DNA sequence: TGTGCCAGCAGTAGCATAGGGAGTAGCAATCAGCCCCAGCATTTT. Translated: CASSSIGSSNQPQHF.

The chain combines TRBV7-3 with TRBJ1-2; D unclear. Per germline, CDR1 SGHTA and CDR2 FQGTGA. This CDR3 contains 18 residues. Trimming took 2 bases from V and 6 from J, leaving 25 bases between them. The CDR3 coding sequence is TGTGCCAGCAGCTTACTTGGTGGCAGGCCCGAAGGATCGGATGGCTACACCTTC. Amino acid sequence: CASSLLGGRPEGSDGYTF.

The chain uses TRBV30 and TRBJ2-5; D might be TRBD2 (5 bases). There are 16 residues in the CDR3. The germline CDR1 and CDR2 sequences are GTSNPN and SVGIG (reference sequence). The V end was cut by 0 bases, the J end by 0 bases, with 14 bases between. This chain's CDR3 is CAWSVSPSRYQETQYF. For the CDR3, the DNA is TGTGCCTGGAGTGTATCCCCTAGCAGGTACCAAGAGACCCAGTACTTC.

The V call is TRBV15, the J call TRBJ1-1; perhaps TRBD1 as D (5 bases). Germline CDR1 reads LNHNV; CDR2 reads YYDKDF (reference sequence). V was pared by 0 bases and J by 10 bases, with 18 bases between. The CDR3 is made up of 15 amino acids. CDR3 region: CATSREGQVVFGAFF. CDR3 DNA sequence: TGTGCCACCAGCAGAGAGGGGCAGGTGGTGTTTGGAGCTTTCTTT.

The chain couples TRBV5-1 to TRBJ2-1, with 8 bases aligning to TRBD1. Germline V gene sequence: CDR1 SGHRS, CDR2 YFSETQ. With V trimmed by 0 bases and J by 12 bases, 5 bases remained unmatched. The CDR3 runs to 13 residues. The CDR3 nucleotides are TGCGCCAGCAGCTTGGAGACAGGGGTGGGGCAGTTCTTC. It is translated as CASSLETGVGQFF.

This clone showed up just once. The chain uses TRBV4-3 and TRBJ2-4, with 9 nucleotides matching TRBD1. Trimming cost V 1 base and J 7 bases; bases outside gene matches: 5. Germline lookup yields CDR1 LGHNA and CDR2 YSLEER. The CDR3 is 15 amino acids. The CDR3 is CASSQGRQGVNIQYF. The CDR3 DNA sequence: TGCGCCAGCAGCCAAGGTCGACAGGGGGTTAACATTCAGTACTTC.

The chain joins TRBV5-4 to TRBJ1-2; 8 bases are shared with TRBD1. CDR1 and CDR2 from the germline V gene are SGHNT and YYREEE (reference sequence). V lost 4 bases to trimming and J lost 4 bases; unmatched junction nucleotides: 9. This CDR3 has 15 amino acids. The CDR3 DNA reads TGTGCCAGCAGCCCTGGACAGGGTTTCACCTATGGCTACACCTTC. Its translation: CASSPGQGFTYGYTF.

The chain links TRBV6-1 to TRBJ2-1, with D perhaps matching TRBD2 (5 bases). The CDR3 is made up of 15 amino acids. V lost 7 bases, J lost 0 bases, and 13 bases lay in between. CDR1 and CDR2 from the germline V gene are MNHNS and SASEGT. This CDR3 is CASTLGGSSYNEQFF. DNA for the CDR3: TGTGCCAGCACCCTGGGTGGGAGCTCCTACAATGAGCAGTTCTTC.

The chain has TRBV19 and TRBJ1-5, with a weak D call TRBD1 (5 bases). Germline CDR1 and CDR2: LNHDA and SQIVND (reference sequence). This CDR3 is 15 amino acids long. Trimming removed 7 bases at V and 5 bases at J, with 18 bases between. The CDR3 sequence: CASIRNGGDHQPQHF. The CDR3 DNA sequence: TGTGCCAGTATTCGGAATGGGGGGGACCATCAGCCCCAGCATTTT.

This chain connects TRBV9 to TRBJ2-3; D uncertain. The CDR3 is 16 residues long. Germline V gene sequence: CDR1 SGDLS, CDR2 YYNGEE. Trimming took 0 bases from V and 0 from J, leaving 11 bases between them. The CDR3, as DNA: TGTGCCAGCAGCGTAGTTTCGAGGATTAGCACAGATACGCAGTATTTT. Protein: CASSVVSRISTDTQYF.

The chain has TRBV5-1 and TRBJ1-1, with a tentative D call TRBD1 (5 bases). The CDR3 runs 13 residues. V was trimmed by 5 bases and J by 1 base, leaving 9 bases between them. Germline V gene sequence: CDR1 SGHRS, CDR2 YFSETQ. The CDR3 region is CASSTTANTEAFF. DNA for the CDR3: TGCGCCAGCAGTACGACAGCGAACACTGAAGCTTTCTTT. The variable domain in full, completed from reference TRBV5-1 and TRBJ1-1, reads KAGVTQTPRYLIKTRGQQVTLSCSPISGHRSVSWYQQTPGQGLQFLFEYFSETQRNKGNFPGRFSGRQFSNSRSEMNVSTLELGDSALYLCASSTTANTEAFFGQGTRLTVV.

This clone came up a few times. V gene TRBV28 combines with J gene TRBJ1-2; D is uncertain. Germline assignment: CDR1 MDHEN and CDR2 SYDVKM. This CDR3 comprises 11 residues. Between the trimmed V and J ends, which lost 3 bases and 9 bases, there was a span of 8 bases. The DNA for the CDR3 is TGTGCCAGCAGTTTCGAGGCCCGCTACACCTTC. This codes for CASSFEARYTF.

This chain joins TRBV5-5 and TRBJ2-2; D not certain. The V gene's germline CDR1 is SGHKS and CDR2 YYEKEE (reference sequence). Trimming took off 0 bases at V and 7 bases at J, with 10 bases between the two ends. The CDR3 totals 14 residues. The CDR3 bases are TGTGCCAGCAGCTTGGCAACGGCGGACGGGGAGCTGTTTTTT. Protein: CASSLATADGELFF. Full variable domain (missing parts from reference TRBV5-5 and TRBJ2-2): DAGVTQSPTHLIKTRGQQVTLRCSPISGHKSVSWYQQVLGQGPQFIFQYYEKEERGRGNFPDRFSARQFPNYSSELNVNALLLGDSALYLCASSLATADGELFFGEGSRLTVL.